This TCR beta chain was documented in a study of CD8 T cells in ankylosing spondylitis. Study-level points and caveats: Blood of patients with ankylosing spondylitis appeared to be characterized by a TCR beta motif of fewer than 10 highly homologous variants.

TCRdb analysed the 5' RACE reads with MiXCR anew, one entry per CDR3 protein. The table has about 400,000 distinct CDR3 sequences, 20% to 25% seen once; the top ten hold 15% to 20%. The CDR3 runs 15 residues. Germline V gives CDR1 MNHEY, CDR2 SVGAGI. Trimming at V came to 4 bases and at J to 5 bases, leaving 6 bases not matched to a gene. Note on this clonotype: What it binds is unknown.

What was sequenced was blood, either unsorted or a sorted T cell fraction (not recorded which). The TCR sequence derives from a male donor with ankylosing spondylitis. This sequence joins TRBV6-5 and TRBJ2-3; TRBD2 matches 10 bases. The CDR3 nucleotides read TGTGCCAGCAGTTCCGGGACTAGCGTCTTAGATACGCAGTATTTT. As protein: CASSSGTSVLDTQYF.